The 8 T cell receptor beta chains below all came from one sample that was sequenced in a study of T cells in Graves' hyperthyroidism and ophthalmopathy. TCR beta CDR3 sequences were amplified from RNA transcripts. The TCR CDR3 was amplified in a first-round RT-PCR using the HTBI primer set. TCRdb used MiXCR to reprocess the multiplex PCR reads, holding one entry per CDR3 protein. The table lists roughly 510,000 distinct CDR3 sequences, under 25% of them singletons. The sample taken for sequencing was blood. These receptors all stem from a young man with Graves' hyperthyroidism.

The rearrangement joins TRBV27 to TRBJ2-7, with TRBD2 as a possible D gene (6 bases). Germline V gene lookup returns CDR1 MNHEY and CDR2 SMNVEV (reference sequence). V gave up 5 bases and J gave up 3 bases, with 14 bases separating them. There are 14 residues in the CDR3. The CDR3 nucleotides read TGTGCCAGCAGTACCGGGACTCGACTCTACGAGCAGTACTTC. As protein: CASSTGTRLYEQYF.

This clonotype occurred a few times. The V and J genes are TRBV19 and TRBJ1-5; D is possibly TRBD1 (5 bases). Germline loops: CDR1 LNHDA, CDR2 SQIVND (reference sequence). V was shortened by 4 bases and J by 4 bases, with 14 bases between the two germline ends. The CDR3 has 15 residues. As DNA, the CDR3 is TGTGCCAGTAGTACAGGGCTAGGGGCAAATCAGCCCCAGCATTTT. It specifies CASSTGLGANQPQHF.

V usage is TRBV11-2 and J usage is TRBJ2-5; 10 nucleotides line up with TRBD1. In germline, CDR1 is SGHAT, CDR2 FQNNGV. V lost 1 base to trimming and J lost 5 bases; unmatched junction nucleotides: 7. The CDR3 runs 16 residues. CDR3 nucleotides: TGTGCCAGCAGCTTAGTAGACAGGGGGCTCTTTGAGACCCAGTACTTC. It translates to CASSLVDRGLFETQYF.

The chain links TRBV28 to TRBJ2-7; 7 bases line up with TRBD2. V shed 6 bases, J shed 5 bases, and the junction held 13 bases outside the gene matches. There are 15 residues in the CDR3. Germline CDR1 and CDR2: MDHEN and SYDVKM. CDR3 coding DNA: TGTGCCAGCAGAAATTTGGGGCAGGGAGGGAACGAGCAGTACTTC. Protein sequence: CASRNLGQGGNEQYF.

This clonotype was counted between two and nine times. The rearrangement uses TRBV5-1 and TRBJ2-7, with D perhaps TRBD1 or TRBD2 (5 bases each). The ends were cut back, 3 bases at V and 5 bases at J, with 15 bases in the middle. The length of the CDR3 is 14 residues. Germline CDR1 SGHRS, CDR2 YFSETQ. In nucleotides, the CDR3 is TGCGCCAGCAGCTCCCGGGACCGCTGGCACGAGCAGTACTTC. Amino acid sequence: CASSSRDRWHEQYF. The variable domain in full, completed from reference TRBV5-1 and TRBJ2-7, reads KAGVTQTPRYLIKTRGQQVTLSCSPISGHRSVSWYQQTPGQGLQFLFEYFSETQRNKGNFPGRFSGRQFSNSRSEMNVSTLELGDSALYLCASSSRDRWHEQYFGPGTRLTVT.

Many counts were recorded for this clonotype. The chain combines TRBV6-2 or TRBV6-3 with TRBJ2-5; TRBD1 or TRBD2 may be the D gene (5 bases each). The V gene's germline CDR1 is MNHEY and CDR2 SVGEGT. V dropped 6 bases and J dropped 5 bases, with 13 bases sitting between them. The CDR3 is 13 amino acids. Here the CDR3 reads CASRVSGQETQYF. The CDR3 region has the DNA TGTGCCAGCAGAGTCTCGGGGCAGGAGACCCAGTACTTC.

V gene TRBV5-1 combines with J gene TRBJ2-7; maybe TRBD2 (5 bases). V shed 0 bases and J shed 0 bases, with 19 bases lying between them. The CDR3 is 18 amino acids. Germline CDR1 and CDR2: SGHRS and YFSETQ. CDR3 DNA sequence: TGCGCCAGCAGCTTGGAAGGAGGCTCGGGAAGCGGCTCCTACGAGCAGTACTTC. This encodes CASSLEGGSGSGSYEQYF.

V gene TRBV12-3 or TRBV12-4 combines with J gene TRBJ2-7; 15 positions agree with TRBD2. J was trimmed by 8 bases and V by 6 bases; bases with no gene match: 5. The CDR3 has 14 residues. The CDR3 loop reads CASSRTSGRAKQYF. The CDR3 DNA follows: TGTGCCAGCAGCCGGACTAGCGGGAGGGCAAAGCAGTACTTC.